These 30 T cell receptor beta chains came from one sample sequenced in a study of T cell repertoires in aging, cancer and after chemotherapy. A mixed TRB-A/B primer pool amplified rearranged TRB by multiplex touch-down PCR. Each CDR3 protein is one row after TCRdb ran MiXCR on the multiplex PCR reads. Here the sample spans thousands of distinct CDR3 sequences, about 30% being singletons. Peripheral blood genomic DNA, not sorted cells or RNA, was the template. Sequencing was carried out using blood. The receptors come from a human donor in good health.

This clonotype was recorded only once. A much larger clone sits a single nucleotide away, making a read error possible. V gene TRBV30 combines with J gene TRBJ2-1, with unresolved D. Per germline, CDR1 GTSNPN and CDR2 SVGIG (reference sequence). This CDR3 contains 11 residues. The DNA of the CDR3 is TGTGACTGGAGTAAGTGGGGTGAGCAGTTCTTC. As protein: CDWSKWGEQFF.

This clonotype showed up just a few times. The V call is TRBV24-1, the J call TRBJ2-5, with TRBD1 matching over 8 bases. With 4 bases clipped from V and 4 bases from J, the junction kept 7 bases outside the gene matches. The CDR3 consists of 15 residues. The germline gives CDR1 KGHDR, CDR2 SFDVKD. The CDR3: CATSDPDRGTETQYF. Written as DNA, the CDR3 is TGTGCCACCAGTGACCCCGACAGGGGCACAGAGACCCAGTACTTC.

V gene TRBV19 combines with J gene TRBJ2-1; 7 nucleotides match TRBD2. CDR3 length: 16 residues. J lost 9 bases, V lost 4 bases, and 15 bases had no gene match. Germline CDR1 LNHDA, CDR2 SQIVND (reference sequence). DNA of the CDR3: TGTGCCAGTAGTACTTCTCTCGCCGGGGGAGGGAGTGAGCAGTTCTTC. This sequence encodes CASSTSLAGGGSEQFF.

The chain carries TRBV19 and TRBJ2-3; 11 bases are shared with TRBD1. The CDR3 sequence is 15 residues long. Germline loops: CDR1 LNHDA, CDR2 SQIVND (reference sequence). V lost 6 bases to trimming and J lost 4 bases; unmatched junction nucleotides: 6. The CDR3 DNA is TGTGCCAGTAGCCCGGACAGGGGGCGGTCAGATACGCAGTATTTT. It yields the protein CASSPDRGRSDTQYF. The variable domain in full, with the rest retrieved from reference TRBV19 and TRBJ2-3, is DGGITQSPKYLFRKEGQNVTLSCEQNLNHDAMYWYRQDPGQGLRLIYYSQIVNDFQKGDIAEGYSVSREKKESFPLTVTSAQKNPTAFYLCASSPDRGRSDTQYFGPGTRLTVL.

This clonotype turned up a few times. The chain has TRBV6-2 or TRBV6-3 and TRBJ2-7, with 11 bases fitting TRBD2. There are 15 residues in the CDR3. Trimming removed 6 bases from V and 0 bases from J; junction bases left unmatched: 4. The germline CDR1 and CDR2 sequences are MNHEY and SVGEGT. The CDR3 DNA follows: TGTGCCAGCAGGTCTAGCGGGGGGATCTCCTACGAGCAGTACTTC. Protein: CASRSSGGISYEQYF.

The chain carries TRBV20-1 and TRBJ1-1; D possibly corresponds to TRBD1 (6 bases). With 1 base removed from V and 0 bases from J, the gap between germline ends came to 6 bases. CDR3 size: 13 residues. CDR1 and CDR2 from the germline V gene are DFQATT and SNEGSKA (reference sequence). Written as DNA, the CDR3 is TGCAGTGCTAGAGGACAGGTGAACACTGAAGCTTTCTTT. Encoded protein: CSARGQVNTEAFF.

J is TRBJ2-5 and V is TRBV6-1, with 12 bases aligning to TRBD2. J lost 4 bases, V lost 2 bases, and 2 bases had no gene match. The CDR3 runs 15 residues. Germline V CDR1 and CDR2: MNHNS, SASEGT. For the CDR3, the DNA is TGTGCCAGCAGTGAATCTAGCGGGGGGGCAGAGACCCAGTACTTC. Its protein is CASSESSGGAETQYF.

V usage is TRBV11-2 and J usage is TRBJ2-2; no reliable D call. The CDR3 length is 13 residues. Germline V gives CDR1 SGHAT, CDR2 FQNNGV. V lost 6 bases and J lost 8, with 13 bases in between. CDR3 in DNA: TGTGCCAGCAGTTTGAACTCGAGGGGGGAGCTGTTTTTT. This encodes CASSLNSRGELFF. The full variable domain, completed using reference TRBV11-2 and TRBJ2-2, is EAGVAQSPRYKIIEKRQSVAFWCNPISGHATLYWYQQILGQGPKLLIQFQNNGVVDDSQLPKDRFSAERLKGVDSTLKIQPAKLEDSAVYLCASSLNSRGELFFGEGSRLTVL.

The chain couples TRBV6-5 to TRBJ2-7; 12 bases agree with TRBD1. Germline V gives CDR1 MNHEY, CDR2 SVGAGI. The ends lost 5 bases at V and 5 bases at J; junction bases unmatched: 13. The CDR3 has 17 amino acids. The CDR3 region is CASSEAIGTGGGNEQYF. CDR3 sequence (DNA): TGTGCCAGCAGTGAAGCCATCGGGACAGGGGGCGGGAACGAGCAGTACTTC.

This clonotype came up a few times. The chain links TRBV12-3 or TRBV12-4 to TRBJ2-5, with 9 bases aligning to TRBD2. V lost 3 bases to trimming and J lost 5 bases; unmatched junction nucleotides: 4. The CDR3 contains 14 residues. CDR3 protein: CASSFAGGGETQYF. The CDR3 DNA reads as TGTGCCAGCAGTTTTGCGGGGGGGGGGGAGACCCAGTACTTC.

This chain uses TRBV12-3 or TRBV12-4 with TRBJ2-2, with D maybe TRBD2 (6 bases). This CDR3 is 15 amino acids long. The V and J ends lost 6 bases and 1 base respectively, with 12 bases between them. For the CDR3, the DNA is TGTGCCAGCAGCACTAGCTCCCGGAACACCGGGGAGCTGTTTTTT. Its translation is CASSTSSRNTGELFF.

The chain has TRBV27 and TRBJ1-1; D is uncertain. Germline CDR1 and CDR2: MNHEY and SMNVEV (reference sequence). This CDR3 contains 13 residues. Trimming stripped 8 bases from V and 1 base from J, with 11 bases between. The DNA of the CDR3 is TGTGCCAGCGCCGAGGACCCGAACACTGAAGCTTTCTTT. Its protein is CASAEDPNTEAFF.

Details on this clonotype: The junction does not match germline at one end; this may be a read error. V gene TRBV6-2 or TRBV6-3 combines with J gene TRBJ1-4, with unresolved D. The CDR3 totals 12 residues. Per germline, CDR1 MNHEY and CDR2 SVGEGT. CDR3 sequence reads: CARSYVGEKLFF. In DNA, the CDR3 is TGTGCCAGGAGTTACGTAGGGGAAAAACTGTTTTTT.

This clonotype qualifies as medium-sized (0.01 to 0.1%). CDR3 DNA sequence: TGTGCCAGTACTGTGAAGGGAGGAGACTATGGCTACACCTTC. Translating it yields CASTVKGGDYGYTF. The rearrangement uses TRBV19 and TRBJ1-2; the D is unclear. This CDR3 is 14 amino acids long. CDR1 is LNHDA, CDR2 SQIVND, per germline (reference sequence). V lost 7 bases to trimming and J lost 3 bases, with 15 bases between them.

This clonotype has more than one count but fewer than ten. The CDR3 region is CASSSGMSHGYTF. CDR3 sequence (DNA): TGTGCCAGTAGTTCGGGGATGTCGCATGGCTACACCTTC. The genes are TRBV19 and TRBJ1-2; D gene unclear. The germline V gene encodes CDR1 LNHDA and CDR2 SQIVND (reference sequence). With 5 bases removed from V and 6 bases from J, the gap between germline ends came to 13 bases. The CDR3 contains 13 residues.

Notes on this clonotype: At one boundary the junction diverges from the germline segment, which might be a read error. The chain links TRBV6-1 to TRBJ1-2; D uncertain. The germline V gene encodes CDR1 MNHNS and CDR2 SASEGT. The CDR3 has 16 amino acids. The CDR3, as DNA: TGTGCCACCAGTGACCCCACCGAGGTGGGCTCGGGAGGCTACACCTTC. As protein: CATSDPTEVGSGGYTF.

This clonotype showed up just a few times. This sequence joins TRBV6-2 or TRBV6-3 and TRBJ2-5, with no clear D. V gave up 5 bases and J gave up 0 bases, with 7 bases separating them. The CDR3 length is 13 residues. Per germline, CDR1 MNHEY and CDR2 SVGEGT. The CDR3 region is CASSQTYQETQYF. CDR3 in DNA: TGTGCCAGCAGTCAGACGTACCAAGAGACCCAGTACTTC.

This clonotype was picked up a small number of times. The rearrangement joins TRBV18 to TRBJ2-5, with 9 positions matching TRBD1. The V segment lost 6 bases and the J segment 3 bases; nucleotides outside the gene matches: 2. Germline CDR1 KGHSH, CDR2 LQKENI. The CDR3 loop spans 13 amino acids. The CDR3 DNA reads as TGTGCCAGCTCCTGGACAGGGGAAGAGACCCAGTACTTC. This gives the protein CASSWTGEETQYF.

This chain connects TRBV7-2 to TRBJ1-2; 8 positions match TRBD1. The CDR3 has 14 residues. Germline assignment: CDR1 SGHTA and CDR2 FQGNSA. V was pared by 6 bases and J by 2 bases, with 5 bases of the junction left unmatched. The CDR3 coding sequence is TGTGCCAGCAGTTCAGGACAGGGAAACTATGGCTACACCTTC. Its protein product is CASSSGQGNYGYTF.

This clonotype has just a few counts. This sequence joins TRBV20-1 and TRBJ1-1; D perhaps matches TRBD1 (5 bases). V shed 6 bases and J shed 5 bases, with 13 bases lying between them. The CDR3 is made up of 12 amino acids. Per germline, CDR1 DFQATT and CDR2 SNEGSKA (reference sequence). CDR3 sequence (DNA): TGCAGTGCACACGGGGGGGATACTGAAGCTTTCTTT. Translated, it gives CSAHGGDTEAFF.

The chain combines TRBV5-5 with TRBJ1-1; maybe TRBD1 (5 bases). The CDR3 extends over 17 amino acids. Germline V gene lookup returns CDR1 SGHKS and CDR2 YYEKEE (reference sequence). V lost 0 bases to trimming and J lost 5 bases, with 20 bases between them. CDR3 loop: CASSLELGVGSGTEAFF. The DNA for the CDR3 is TGTGCCAGCAGCTTGGAGTTAGGGGTTGGGAGTGGGACTGAAGCTTTCTTT.

This clonotype was observed a few times. The chain uses TRBV12-3 or TRBV12-4 and TRBJ1-2; possibly TRBD1 for D (6 bases). V lost 3 bases and J lost 6, with 20 bases in between. The CDR3 contains 16 residues. CDR3 DNA: TGTGCCAGCAGTTTTTACCCGACAGGCGGCGAAGATGGCTACACCTTC. This gives the protein CASSFYPTGGEDGYTF.

This clonotype was observed a single time. J is TRBJ2-3 and V is TRBV2; 7 nucleotides align to TRBD1. Germline assignment: CDR1 SNHLY and CDR2 FYNNEI. The trim removed 4 bases at V and 1 base at J, leaving 5 bases unmatched. This CDR3 region has 15 residues. This CDR3 reads CASSAGTARTDTQYF. In nucleotides, the CDR3 is TGTGCCAGCAGTGCCGGGACAGCGCGCACAGATACGCAGTATTTT.

V is TRBV11-1 and J is TRBJ2-5, with TRBD1 matching 8 bases. The junction had 4 bases not matched to a gene; V was cut back by 1 base and J by 3 bases. Germline V gene sequence: CDR1 SGHAT, CDR2 FQDESV (reference sequence). The CDR3 runs 15 residues. DNA of the CDR3: TGTGCCAGCAGCTTAGGACGACAGGGGAAAGAGACCCAGTACTTC. This sequence encodes CASSLGRQGKETQYF.

CDR3 sequence (DNA): TGTGCCTGGGGGGGGGGGGCAGAGACCCAGTACTTC. Translated, it gives CAWGGGAETQYF. The chain recombines TRBV30 with TRBJ2-5; D perhaps matches TRBD2 (7 bases). The germline V gene has CDR1 GTSNPN and CDR2 SVGIG (reference sequence). V dropped 5 bases and J dropped 4 bases, with 11 bases sitting between them. CDR3 size: 12 residues.

CDR3: CASSSQGQDGYTF. CDR3 DNA sequence: TGTGCCAGCAGTTCGCAGGGTCAGGATGGCTACACCTTC. This chain links TRBV12-3 or TRBV12-4 with TRBJ1-2, with D possibly being TRBD1 (5 bases). V lost 4 bases, J lost 6 bases, and 12 bases lay in between. The CDR3 runs to 13 residues.

This sequence joins TRBV15 and TRBJ2-3; 12 positions match TRBD2. V gave up 0 bases and J gave up 0 bases; unmatched junction bases: 10. CDR1 and CDR2 (germline): LNHNV, YYDKDF (reference sequence). The CDR3 covers 20 residues. The CDR3 loop reads CATSRDTGLAGGGSTDTQYF. The DNA for the CDR3 is TGTGCCACCAGCAGAGATACGGGTCTAGCGGGGGGGGGGAGCACAGATACGCAGTATTTT.

In its sample, this clonotype is medium-sized. The chain recombines TRBV30 with TRBJ2-1; D call uncertain. Germline V gene data show CDR1 as GTSNPN and CDR2 as SVGIG (reference sequence). Deletions cut 2 bases from V and 9 bases from J, with 11 bases between. The length of the CDR3 is 12 residues. The CDR3 here is CAWSSPASEQFF. For the CDR3, the DNA is TGTGCCTGGAGTAGTCCGGCGAGTGAGCAGTTCTTC. The full variable domain, completed using reference TRBV30 and TRBJ2-1, is SQTIHQWPATLVQPVGSPLSLECTVEGTSNPNLYWYRQAAGRGLQLLFYSVGIGQISSEVPQNLSASRPQDRQFILSSKKLLLSDSGFYLCAWSSPASEQFFGPGTRLTVL.

This clonotype was observed a few times. J is TRBJ1-1 and V is TRBV6-5, with a tentative D call TRBD1 (5 bases). Deletions cut 8 bases from V and 1 base from J, with 17 bases between. The CDR3 runs to 15 residues. Germline CDR1 is MNHEY and CDR2 is SVGAGI. CDR3 sequence: CASGEQGHPNTEAFF. CDR3 DNA: TGTGCCAGCGGTGAGCAGGGCCACCCGAACACTGAAGCTTTCTTT.

V and J are TRBV27 and TRBJ1-2; TRBD1 aligns across 7 bases. The V gene's germline CDR1 is MNHEY and CDR2 SMNVEV (reference sequence). CDR3 length equals 16 residues. V shed 5 bases, J shed 7 bases, and the junction held 16 bases outside the gene matches. As DNA, the CDR3 is TGTGCCAGCAGTCGATTATCGACAGGGAAGCTCGGTGGCTACACCTTC. Translating it yields CASSRLSTGKLGGYTF.